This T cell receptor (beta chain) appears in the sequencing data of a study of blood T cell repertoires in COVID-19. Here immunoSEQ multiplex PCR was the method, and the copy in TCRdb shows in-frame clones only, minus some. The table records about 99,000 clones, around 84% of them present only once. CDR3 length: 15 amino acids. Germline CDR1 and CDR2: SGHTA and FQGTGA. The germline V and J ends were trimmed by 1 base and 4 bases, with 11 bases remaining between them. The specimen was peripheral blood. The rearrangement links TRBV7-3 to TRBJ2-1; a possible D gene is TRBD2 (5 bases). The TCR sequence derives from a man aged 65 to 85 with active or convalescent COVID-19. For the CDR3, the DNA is TGTGCCAGCAGCTTAAGAGGGCCAACATACAATGAGCAGTTCTTC. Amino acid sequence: CASSLRGPTYNEQFF.